This TCR beta chain stems from a study of T-cell memory formation after mild COVID-19. Study at large: In these data, TCR clusters were largely donor specific. Study-wide results and limits: The pre-infection memory compartment contained some responding clones, suggesting cross-reactive memory joined. Researchers could not confirm that second-wave clones peaking on day 37 targeted SARS-CoV-2.

Researchers used 5'RACE with constant-segment primers to make TCR alpha and TCR beta cDNA libraries that carry sample barcodes and UMIs. Each CDR3 protein is one row after TCRdb ran MiXCR on the 5' RACE reads. The sample contains roughly 300,000 distinct CDR3 sequences, 7.5% to 9.5% of which appear only once. The CDR3 sequence is 13 residues long. Deletions cut 4 bases from V and 10 bases from J, with 14 bases between. Germline V gives CDR1 MGHRA, CDR2 YSYEKL. This clonotype appeared a few times. The antigen is not known. J is TRBJ2-4 and V is TRBV4-1; D perhaps matches TRBD2 (5 bases). The specimen was PBMCs or a T cell subset sorted from them (not recorded which). The receptor was isolated from a man aged 18 to 29 who had mild COVID-19 (a few samples of this study predate the infection). Cell type and time point are not known. The DNA of the CDR3 is TGCGCCAGCAGCCCCAAGAGTACGGGGATTCAGTACTTC. Its translation: CASSPKSTGIQYF.